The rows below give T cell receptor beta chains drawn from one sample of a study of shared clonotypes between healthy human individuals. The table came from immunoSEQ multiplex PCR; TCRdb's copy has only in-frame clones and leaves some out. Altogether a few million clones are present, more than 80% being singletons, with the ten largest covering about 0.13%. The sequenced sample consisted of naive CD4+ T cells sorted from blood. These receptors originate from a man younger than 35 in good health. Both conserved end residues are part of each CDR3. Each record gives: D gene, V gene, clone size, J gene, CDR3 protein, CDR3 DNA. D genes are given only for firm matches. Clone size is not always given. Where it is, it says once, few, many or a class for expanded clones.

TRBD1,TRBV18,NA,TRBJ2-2,CASSSRDRGYTGELFF,TGTGCCAGCTCATCCCGGGACAGGGGATACACCGGGGAGCTGTTTTTT
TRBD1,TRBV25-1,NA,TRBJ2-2,CASRNRGLSGELFF,TGTGCCAGCAGAAACAGGGGTCTTAGCGGGGAGCTGTTTTTT
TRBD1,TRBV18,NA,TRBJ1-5,CASSPTSDRDYQPQHF,TGTGCCAGCTCACCAACGTCGGACAGGGACTATCAGCCCCAGCATTTT
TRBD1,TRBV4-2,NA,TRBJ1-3,CASSQDWTGLISGNTIYF,TGTGCCAGCAGCCAAGACTGGACAGGGTTGATCTCTGGAAACACCATATATTTT
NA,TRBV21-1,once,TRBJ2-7,CASSKGGHSYSYEQYF,TGTGCCAGCAGCAAAGGGGGGCATTCTTACTCCTACGAGCAGTACTTC
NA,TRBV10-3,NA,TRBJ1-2,CAISEAGEAYGYTF,TGTGCCATCAGTGAGGCAGGGGAAGCCTATGGCTACACCTTC
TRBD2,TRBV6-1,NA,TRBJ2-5,CATNPGTSLTQYF,TGTGCCACCAATCCCGGGACTAGCTTGACCCAGTACTTC
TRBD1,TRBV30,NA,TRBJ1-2,CAWKTPNYRGPYYGYTF,TGTGCCTGGAAAACACCAAACTACAGGGGTCCCTACTATGGCTACACCTTC
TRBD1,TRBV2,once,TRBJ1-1,CASSFQGAATEAFF,TGTGCCAGCAGTTTTCAGGGGGCGGCCACTGAAGCTTTCTTT
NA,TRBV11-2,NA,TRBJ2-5,CASSLEGGLETQYF,TGTGCCAGCAGCTTAGAGGGGGGGCTAGAGACCCAGTACTTC
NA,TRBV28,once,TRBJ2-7,CATAGTSTTYEQYF,TGTGCCACCGCTGGGACATCGACCACCTACGAGCAGTACTTC
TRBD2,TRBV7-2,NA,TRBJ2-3,CASSLATPGLAGKYYTDTQYF,TGTGCCAGCAGCTTAGCGACCCCGGGACTAGCGGGAAAGTACTACACAGATACGCAGTATTTT
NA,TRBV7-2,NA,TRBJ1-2,CASSRQGALEGYTF,TGTGCCAGCAGCCGCCAAGGGGCCCTAGAAGGCTACACCTTC
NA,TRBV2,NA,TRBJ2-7,CASTPQWGSPTPEQYF,TGTGCCAGCACTCCCCAGTGGGGGTCTCCTACCCCCGAGCAGTACTTC
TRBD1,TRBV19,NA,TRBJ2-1,CASTVQGADEQFF,TGTGCCAGTACCGTACAGGGGGCCGATGAGCAGTTCTTC
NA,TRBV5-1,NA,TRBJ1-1,CASSRGLLNTEAFF,TGCGCCAGCAGCCGGGGACTTTTGAACACTGAAGCTTTCTTT
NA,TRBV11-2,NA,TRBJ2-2,CASSLDVGSGELFF,TGTGCCAGCAGCTTAGATGTAGGCTCCGGGGAGCTGTTTTTT
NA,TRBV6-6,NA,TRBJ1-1,CASKNGGTEAFF,TGTGCCAGCAAAAACGGGGGCACTGAAGCTTTCTTT
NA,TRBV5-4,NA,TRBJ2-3,CASSLAGASTDTQYF,TGTGCCAGCAGCTTGGCTGGGGCTAGCACAGATACGCAGTATTTT
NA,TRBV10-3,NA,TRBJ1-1,CAISERGAESEAFF,TGTGCCATCAGTGAGAGGGGGGCCGAGAGTGAAGCTTTCTTT
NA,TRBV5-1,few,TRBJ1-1,CASSPRQDTEAFF,TGCGCCAGCAGCCCCCGCCAGGACACTGAAGCTTTCTTT
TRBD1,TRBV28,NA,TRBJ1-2,CASSSNRGYGYTF,TGTGCCAGCAGTTCAAACAGGGGCTATGGCTACACCTTC
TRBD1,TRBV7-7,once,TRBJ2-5,CASSRNRGLETQYF,TGTGCTAGCAGCCGAAACAGGGGGCTGGAGACCCAGTACTTC
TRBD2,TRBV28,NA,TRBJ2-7,CASRLAGGFYEQYF,TGTGCCAGCAGATTAGCGGGAGGATTCTACGAGCAGTACTTC
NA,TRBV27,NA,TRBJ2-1,CASSSGRLRGNEQFF,TGTGCCAGCAGTTCGGGGAGATTGAGGGGGAATGAGCAGTTCTTC
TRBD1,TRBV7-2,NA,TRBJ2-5,CASSPNRGKETQYF,TGTGCCAGCAGCCCGAACAGGGGGAAAGAGACCCAGTACTTC
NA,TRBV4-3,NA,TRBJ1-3,CASSQDPHTSGNTIYF,TGCGCCAGCAGCCAAGATCCGCACACCTCTGGAAACACCATATATTTT
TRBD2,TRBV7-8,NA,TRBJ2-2,CASSPGLAGGSRNTGELFF,TGTGCCAGCAGCCCGGGACTAGCGGGAGGCTCTAGGAACACCGGGGAGCTGTTTTTT
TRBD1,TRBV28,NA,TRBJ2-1,CASSEIGTGKMGGNYNEQFF,TGTGCCAGCAGTGAGATCGGGACAGGGAAAATGGGGGGAAACTACAATGAGCAGTTCTTC
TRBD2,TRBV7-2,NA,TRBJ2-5,CASTPRTSGRETQYF,TGTGCCAGCACCCCCAGGACTAGCGGGAGGGAGACCCAGTACTTC
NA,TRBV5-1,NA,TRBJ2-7,CASSLPNYEQYF,TGCGCCAGCAGCTTGCCCAACTACGAGCAGTACTTC
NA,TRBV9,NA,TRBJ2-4,CASSVAGIAKNIQYF,TGTGCCAGCAGCGTGGCGGGAATAGCCAAAAACATTCAGTACTTC
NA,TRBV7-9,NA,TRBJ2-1,CASLQGGSSYNEQFF,TGTGCCAGTCTTCAGGGGGGGAGCTCCTACAATGAGCAGTTCTTC
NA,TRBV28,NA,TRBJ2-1,CASGSPQSSYNEQFF,TGTGCCAGCGGCAGCCCTCAAAGCTCCTACAATGAGCAGTTCTTC
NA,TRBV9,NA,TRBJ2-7,CASSVEDSTYEQYF,TGTGCCAGCAGCGTCGAGGACAGTACCTACGAGCAGTACTTC
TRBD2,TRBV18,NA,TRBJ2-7,CASSQTGLAGAYEQYF,TGTGCCAGCTCACAAACTGGACTAGCGGGGGCCTACGAGCAGTACTTC
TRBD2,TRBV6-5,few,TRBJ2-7,CASSTSTSGGAIQYF,TGTGCCAGCAGTACCTCGACTAGCGGGGGGGCGATTCAGTACTTC
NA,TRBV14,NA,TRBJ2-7,CASKKGTYEQYF,TGTGCCAGCAAAAAGGGAACCTACGAGCAGTACTTC
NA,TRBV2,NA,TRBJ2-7,CASSPIPYEQYF,TGTGCCAGCAGCCCTATCCCCTACGAGCAGTACTTC
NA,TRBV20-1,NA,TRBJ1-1,CSGIGGIF,TGCAGTGGCATCGGGGGAATCTTT
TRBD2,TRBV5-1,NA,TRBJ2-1,CASSQGLAYNEQFF,TGCGCCAGCAGCCAGGGACTAGCCTACAATGAGCAGTTCTTC
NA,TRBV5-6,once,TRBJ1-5,CASSADGGSGNQPQHF,TGTGCCAGCAGCGCCGATGGGGGCTCTGGCAATCAGCCCCAGCATTTT
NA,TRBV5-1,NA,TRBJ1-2,CASSLQGGVGYTF,TGCGCCAGCAGCTTACAGGGTGGAGTTGGCTACACCTTC
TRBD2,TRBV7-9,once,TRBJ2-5,CASSRDPVTSGGTQETQYF,TGTGCCAGCAGCCGAGATCCAGTGACTAGCGGGGGAACACAAGAGACCCAGTACTTC
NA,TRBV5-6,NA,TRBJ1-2,CASSSEEDGAAYGYTF,TGTGCCAGCAGCTCAGAAGAGGACGGGGCGGCTTATGGCTACACCTTC
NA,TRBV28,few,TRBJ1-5,CASRQQGVSNQPQHF,TGTGCCAGCAGGCAACAAGGGGTTAGCAATCAGCCCCAGCATTTT
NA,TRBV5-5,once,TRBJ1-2,CASSPLRRNYGYTF,TGTGCCAGCAGCCCCCTGAGAAGAAACTATGGCTACACCTTC
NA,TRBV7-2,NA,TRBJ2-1,CASSPPGSSYNEQFF,TGTGCCAGCAGCCCCCCGGGGAGCTCCTACAATGAGCAGTTCTTC
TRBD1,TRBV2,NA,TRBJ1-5,CASSLTGGVQPQHF,TGTGCCAGCAGTTTGACAGGGGGGGTTCAGCCCCAGCATTTT
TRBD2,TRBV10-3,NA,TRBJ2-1,CAIKEREGTYNEQFF,TGTGCCATCAAGGAACGGGAGGGCACCTACAATGAGCAGTTCTTC